Listed below are T cell receptor beta chains from one sample, sequenced in a study of identical twins. TCRdb re-called the 5' RACE reads through MiXCR, storing one row per CDR3 protein. The sample holds about 470,000 distinct CDR3 sequences, approximately 25% seen once. These sequences were also reported in another study, on T cells expressing NK-cell markers.

The sample consisted of CD4+ T cells sorted from blood. The receptors come from a woman aged 18 to 35 in good health. Each CDR3 is given with its conserved first and last residue. Each record gives: V gene, clone size, J gene, D gene, CDR3 DNA, CDR3 protein. A D gene is named only where the DNA matches it firmly. The size entry is marked missing in some rows and otherwise reads once, few, many or a size class.

TRBV5-1,NA,TRBJ2-5,NA,TGCGCCAGCACAAGCGGCGGGCAAGAGACCCAGTACTTC,CASTSGGQETQYF
TRBV20-1,NA,TRBJ2-1,NA,TGCAGTGGGACGGACCCCGGAAGGAGCAATGAGCAGTTCTTC,CSGTDPGRSNEQFF
TRBV29-1,NA,TRBJ2-7,TRBD2,TGCAGCGTTGTTGGGCTAGCGGGCACCTACGAGCAGTACTTC,CSVVGLAGTYEQYF
TRBV5-6,NA,TRBJ2-7,NA,TGTGCCAGCGGCCCCAGGCCCTTCTACGAGCAGTACTTC,CASGPRPFYEQYF
TRBV10-3,NA,TRBJ2-5,NA,TGTGCCATCCGGGAATCAGGGTTAGAGACCCAGTACTTC,CAIRESGLETQYF
TRBV6-2/TRBV6-3,NA,TRBJ2-1,NA,TGTGCCAGCAGTTACGGGAGCAATGAGCAGTTCTTC,CASSYGSNEQFF
TRBV6-1,NA,TRBJ2-7,TRBD2,TGTGCCAGCACTCAACTACTAGCGGGGGGGCTAATCGAGCAGTACTTC,CASTQLLAGGLIEQYF
TRBV27,NA,TRBJ2-5,TRBD2,TGTGCCAGGCTAATGCGGGAGGGCCAAAGAGAGACCCAGTACTTC,CARLMREGQRETQYF
TRBV29-1,NA,TRBJ2-5,NA,TGCAGCGTTGCAGCGGCCCCGGGGGAGACCCAGTACTTC,CSVAAAPGETQYF
TRBV29-1,many,TRBJ2-7,NA,TGCAGCGTGTTACTCACCACCTACGAGCAGTACTTC,CSVLLTTYEQYF
TRBV6-1,NA,TRBJ2-3,NA,TGTGCCAGCCTCCACAGCGGGTCCACAGATACGCAGTATTTT,CASLHSGSTDTQYF
TRBV20-1,NA,TRBJ2-3,NA,TGCAGTGCTAGTCCCTCCCTTACGGGAGATACGCAGTATTTT,CSASPSLTGDTQYF
TRBV3-1,NA,TRBJ2-7,NA,TGTGCCAGCAGCCACAGTTTTTACGAGCAGTACTTC,CASSHSFYEQYF
TRBV12-3/TRBV12-4,NA,TRBJ2-1,NA,TGTGCCAGCAGTAGCTGGAATGAGCAGTTCTTC,CASSSWNEQFF
TRBV20-1,NA,TRBJ1-5,NA,TGCAGTGCTGCTCGGACGGAGCAGCCCCAGCATTTT,CSAARTEQPQHF
TRBV4-2,NA,TRBJ2-5,TRBD1,TGTGCCAGCAGTCCCGGACAGGGAAGGGCGGAGACCCAGTACTTC,CASSPGQGRAETQYF